This TCR beta chain was found in a study of CD8 T cells in Susac syndrome. Worth noting for this clonotype: What it binds is not known.

Random hexamers primed reverse transcription of 0.5 to 1 ug RNA. TCR beta CDR3 was amplified by immunoSEQ covering 54 Vbeta and 13 Jbeta. MiXCR was run by TCRdb on the immunoSEQ multiplex PCR reads, yielding one entry per CDR3 protein. The sample lists about 290,000 distinct CDR3 sequences, over 75% occurring once. Findings and caveats of the study: The study's TCR sequencing and HLA analysis drew on a certain number of individuals. That number was acknowledged as relatively small.

The authors sequenced TCR beta from blood CD8+ and CD4+ T cells. TEMRA cells were FACS-enriched, with CD8+ and CD4+ T cells isolated negatively. The sample consisted of CD8+ T cells from PBMCs. This clonotype was sampled from a human donor with multiple sclerosis.

The CDR3, as DNA: TGCGCCAGCAGCCAAGTGGGGGACAGGGGACTAGCGGGAGCGTCCTACGAGCAGTACTTC. Protein product: CASSQVGDRGLAGASYEQYF. The chain uses TRBV4-3 and TRBJ2-7; 14 nucleotides line up with TRBD2. Per germline, CDR1 LGHNA and CDR2 YSLEER. CDR3 size: 20 residues. J gave up 1 base and V 1 base, and 12 bases lay outside the gene matches.